Shown below are 5 T cell receptor beta chains from a single sample sequenced in a study of cytomegalovirus exposure and HLA in healthy donors. 13 Jbeta primers and 60 Vbeta primers were used for the PCR. Some clones are missing from TCRdb's copy, which holds only in-frame ones; the method was immunoSEQ multiplex PCR. Of some 150,000 clones in the sample, 70% to 85% were seen once. The specimen sequenced was PBMCs. The origin of the receptors is a man in his forties in good health and CMV-seronegative.

The CDR3 region has the DNA TGCGCCAGCAGCGGGATGGGAGACGGATGGACTGAAGCTTTCTTT. Protein: CASSGMGDGWTEAFF. This rearrangement joins TRBV5-1 to TRBJ1-1; D remains ambiguous. CDR3 length: 15 residues. Germline V CDR1 and CDR2: SGHRS, YFSETQ. V was clipped by 4 bases and J by 5 bases, with 18 bases between them.

This clone came up a few times. The V gene is TRBV6-4, the J gene TRBJ2-3, with 7 nucleotides matching TRBD1. J was trimmed by 4 bases and V by 0 bases; bases with no gene match: 4. Germline CDR1 MRHNA, CDR2 SNTAGT. The CDR3 loop spans 15 amino acids. The CDR3 is CASSDSTGAADTQYF. In DNA form, the CDR3 reads TGTGCCAGCAGTGACTCAACAGGGGCGGCAGATACGCAGTATTTT.

The chain recombines TRBV7-3 with TRBJ2-2, with 8 bases matching TRBD1. Per the germline V gene, CDR1 is SGHTA and CDR2 is FQGTGA. CDR3 length equals 15 residues. Trimming took 3 bases from V and 6 from J; bases not matched to a gene: 6. The CDR3 sequence is CASSLDRVKAGELFF. The CDR3 DNA is TGTGCCAGCAGCTTGGACAGGGTTAAGGCCGGGGAGCTGTTTTTT.

This clone was detected once. The gene calls are TRBV11-2 and TRBJ2-7, with 8 bases identical to TRBD2. V shed 8 bases and J 4 bases; nucleotides not matched to a gene: 7. The CDR3 totals 13 residues. Germline V gene sequence: CDR1 SGHAT, CDR2 FQNNGV. The CDR3 DNA is TGTGCCAGCCGGGGGGGGGCCACGTACGAGCAGTACTTC. Translation gives CASRGGATYEQYF. Full variable domain (rest looked up from reference TRBV11-2 and TRBJ2-7): EAGVAQSPRYKIIEKRQSVAFWCNPISGHATLYWYQQILGQGPKLLIQFQNNGVVDDSQLPKDRFSAERLKGVDSTLKIQPAKLEDSAVYLCASRGGATYEQYFGPGTRLTVT.

This rearrangement joins TRBV7-9 to TRBJ2-7; possibly TRBD2 for D (6 bases). Germline V CDR1 and CDR2: SEHNR, FQNEAQ (reference sequence). V was pared by 5 bases and J by 2 bases, with 16 bases between. The CDR3 has 15 residues. The CDR3 loop reads CASSGGTENTYEQYF. The CDR3 DNA is TGTGCCAGCAGCGGCGGGACGGAGAACACCTACGAGCAGTACTTC.